Presented here are 25 T cell receptor beta chains from one specimen sequenced in a study of blood T cells in healthy people across ages. Through a sample-barcoded 5' primer and a J-beta primer mix, a second PCR was run for 7 to 11 cycles. TCRdb itself ran the 5' RACE reads through MiXCR, one entry per CDR3 protein. The sample shows fewer than 2,000,000 distinct CDR3 sequences, roughly 43% of them seen only once. The sequenced sample consisted of blood. Receptors originate from a human donor in good health.

The chain has TRBV20-1 and TRBJ2-3; TRBD2 might be the D (7 bases). Trimming left V 8 bases short and J 6 bases short, with 27 bases between. CDR1 is DFQATT and CDR2 is SNEGSKA in the germline V gene (reference sequence). There are 16 residues in the CDR3. The CDR3 region is CSTGTEEGGLWDTQYF. CDR3 DNA: TGCAGTACCGGCACGGAGGAGGGGGGGCTTTGGGATACGCAGTATTTT.

This chain connects TRBV20-1 to TRBJ2-3, with TRBD2 matching over 11 bases. The V segment lost 6 bases and the J segment 1 base; nucleotides outside the gene matches: 9. This CDR3 has 16 amino acids. Per germline, CDR1 DFQATT and CDR2 SNEGSKA (reference sequence). Here the CDR3 DNA reads TGCAGTGCCCCTGATCTAGCGGGGGGCGGCACAGATACGCAGTATTTT. It yields the protein CSAPDLAGGGTDTQYF.

Only a few counts were recorded for this clonotype. The genes are TRBV7-9 and TRBJ2-1, with D unclear. This CDR3 contains 14 residues. Trimming shortened V by 5 bases and J by 3 bases, and 11 bases separated the two germline ends. CDR1 is SEHNR, CDR2 FQNEAQ, per germline (reference sequence). This chain's CDR3 is CASSRRLGYNEQFF. The CDR3 DNA sequence: TGTGCCAGCAGCCGCCGCTTAGGCTACAATGAGCAGTTCTTC.

This clonotype has more than one count but fewer than ten. This chain's CDR3 is CASSFVAGEDEQFF. The CDR3 nucleotides are TGTGCCAGCAGCTTCGTAGCGGGGGAGGATGAGCAGTTCTTC. The genes are TRBV7-2 and TRBJ2-1; 9 bases are a match to TRBD2. The CDR3 covers 14 residues. V shed 3 bases, J shed 8 bases, and the junction held 5 bases outside the gene matches. Germline assignment: CDR1 SGHTA and CDR2 FQGNSA.

Details on this clonotype: A much more abundant neighbour one base away suggests this may be a read error. The V and J genes are TRBV10-3 and TRBJ1-1; D remains unclear. V lost 6 bases to trimming and J lost 0 bases, with 2 bases between them. Germline-derived CDR1 and CDR2 are ENHRY and SYGVKD. There are 11 residues in the CDR3. The CDR3 sequence: CAIRMNTEAFF. The CDR3 DNA reads as TGTGCCATCAGGATGAACACTGAAGCTTTCTTT.

The V gene is TRBV11-2, the J gene TRBJ1-2; D is perhaps TRBD1 (5 bases). V lost 5 bases and J 8 bases, leaving 15 bases between the germline ends. CDR3 length equals 13 residues. Per germline, CDR1 SGHAT and CDR2 FQNNGV. The CDR3 DNA is TGTGCCAGCAGCACATCTTGGGACGTCGGCTACACCTTC. Translation gives CASSTSWDVGYTF.

Points on this clonotype: The germline gene is not matched at one end of the junction; a read error may be the cause. The chain carries TRBV18 and TRBJ1-2; the match to TRBD1 covers 8 bases. Germline loops: CDR1 KGHSH, CDR2 LQKENI. The CDR3 consists of 16 residues. CDR3 amino acids: CASSPEDRGPGYDYTF. CDR3 DNA sequence: TGTGCCAGCTCACCAGAAGACAGGGGACCTGGCTATGACTACACCTTC.

As for this clonotype: The junction differs from germline at one of its ends, possibly a read error. The rearrangement joins TRBV12-3 or TRBV12-4 to TRBJ1-1; maybe TRBD1 (6 bases). The length of the CDR3 is 13 residues. The CDR3 DNA follows: TGTGCCATATTCGTTCGGTGGGACACTGAAGTTTTCTTT. It is translated as CAIFVRWDTEVFF.

J is TRBJ1-5 and V is TRBV5-1; D remains unclear. Between the trimmed V and J ends, which lost 0 bases and 0 bases, there was a span of 10 bases. The CDR3 runs 16 residues. Looked up from germline, CDR1 is SGHRS and CDR2 is YFSETQ. The CDR3 nucleotides read TGCGCCAGCAGCTTGGACGCCTTTAATAGCAATCAGCCCCAGCATTTT. Its translation: CASSLDAFNSNQPQHF. Full variable domain (rest looked up from reference TRBV5-1 and TRBJ1-5): KAGVTQTPRYLIKTRGQQVTLSCSPISGHRSVSWYQQTPGQGLQFLFEYFSETQRNKGNFPGRFSGRQFSNSRSEMNVSTLELGDSALYLCASSLDAFNSNQPQHFGDGTRLSIL.

The rearrangement joins TRBV5-1 to TRBJ2-1, with a tentative D call TRBD2 (5 bases). Trimming cost V 0 bases and J 0 bases, with 16 bases left between them. The CDR3 spans 18 residues. CDR1 SGHRS and CDR2 YFSETQ come from the germline V gene. The CDR3 protein is CASSLAGTVPSSYNEQFF. The CDR3 DNA follows: TGCGCCAGCAGCTTGGCGGGAACAGTCCCAAGCTCCTACAATGAGCAGTTCTTC.

With respect to this clonotype: An end of the junction does not agree with germline; a read error may underlie this. V gene TRBV4-2 combines with J gene TRBJ2-5, with TRBD2 as a possible D gene (7 bases). Germline values: CDR1 LGHNA, CDR2 YNFKEQ. The CDR3 is 16 residues long. The CDR3 coding sequence is TGTGCCAGCGGCCAAGAGGGGGGGACTGTTAGAGAGACCCAGTACTTC. Its translation is CASGQEGGTVRETQYF.

The J gene is TRBJ2-7, the V gene TRBV27, with TRBD2 matching 11 bases. After removal of 4 bases from V and 4 bases from J, the junction contained 15 bases not matched to a gene. CDR3 size: 18 residues. Germline-derived CDR1 and CDR2 are MNHEY and SMNVEV (reference sequence). CDR3 region: CASSSGTSGTQGTYEQYF. The CDR3 nucleotides read TGTGCCAGCAGTTCAGGGACTAGCGGAACACAAGGGACTTACGAGCAGTACTTC.

The chain couples TRBV10-3 to TRBJ2-7, with 8 bases fitting TRBD2. The CDR3 is 15 amino acids. The junction had 13 bases not matched to a gene; V was cut back by 8 bases and J by 4 bases. The germline V gene encodes CDR1 ENHRY and CDR2 SYGVKD. As DNA, the CDR3 is TGTGCCATCGGGACGCACGGGGGGGCCAGGTACGAGCAGTACTTC. Translated: CAIGTHGGARYEQYF.

The chain links TRBV20-1 to TRBJ2-1; maybe TRBD2 (6 bases). The germline CDR1 and CDR2 sequences are DFQATT and SNEGSKA (reference sequence). This CDR3 has 11 residues. Deletions cut 5 bases from V and 6 bases from J, with 8 bases between. The CDR3 coding sequence is TGCAGTGCTGGGACTGGCAATGAGCAGTTCTTC. Its protein is CSAGTGNEQFF.

The chain is built from TRBV6-6 and TRBJ2-7; 8 positions match TRBD1. From germline, CDR1 is MNHNY and CDR2 SVGAGI (reference sequence). Unmatched junction bases numbered 7, after V lost 2 bases and J lost 4 bases. The CDR3 extends over 15 amino acids. The chain's CDR3 is CASSYLTGGPYEQYF. In nucleotides, the CDR3 is TGTGCCAGCAGTTACCTAACAGGGGGACCTTACGAGCAGTACTTC.

Only a few counts were recorded for this clonotype. The chain carries TRBV3-1 and TRBJ2-1; 8 nucleotides agree with TRBD2. CDR1 and CDR2 (germline): LGHDT, YNNKEL (reference sequence). This CDR3 spans 14 amino acids. Trimming at V came to 3 bases and at J to 3 bases, leaving 1 base not matched to a gene. CDR3 amino acids: CASSHGGGYNEQFF. The CDR3 nucleotides read TGTGCCAGCAGCCACGGGGGGGGCTACAATGAGCAGTTCTTC.

This clonotype was counted only a few times. This chain joins TRBV20-1 and TRBJ2-7; TRBD1 might be the D (5 bases). This CDR3 contains 14 residues. The germline V gene encodes CDR1 DFQATT and CDR2 SNEGSKA (reference sequence). The V end lost 3 bases, the J end lost 1 base, and 13 bases lay between the germline ends. CDR3 sequence: CSARVGASSYEQYF. The CDR3, as DNA: TGCAGTGCTAGGGTAGGGGCCAGTTCCTACGAGCAGTACTTC.

Remarks on this clonotype: The junction and the germline gene differ at one end; a read error may be behind it. The rearrangement links TRBV6-5 to TRBJ2-5, with D possibly matching TRBD2 (6 bases). CDR1 is MNHEY and CDR2 is SVGAGI in the germline V gene. This CDR3 has 17 residues. CDR3 sequence (DNA): TGTGCCAGCAGTTACTCGTGGCTTTTCGGGGGTCAAGAGACCCGGTACTTC. It yields the protein CASSYSWLFGGQETRYF.

CDR3 nucleotides: TGTGCCAGCACTCGGGACAGGACGGGTGAGCAGTACTTC. Amino acids: CASTRDRTGEQYF. The chain is built from TRBV7-2 and TRBJ2-7; 8 bases align to TRBD1. The V and J ends lost 7 bases and 7 bases, in that order; junction bases with no gene match: 9. This CDR3 has 13 residues. CDR1 is SGHTA and CDR2 is FQGNSA in the germline V gene.

At least ten counts were recorded for this clonotype. The chain carries TRBV4-3 and TRBJ1-2, with 9 nucleotides matching TRBD1. Per germline, CDR1 LGHNA and CDR2 YSLEER. The junction had 5 bases not matched to a gene; V was cut back by 4 bases and J by 2 bases. The CDR3 loop spans 15 amino acids. In DNA form, the CDR3 reads TGCGCCAGCAGCCGAATACAGGGGGCAAACTATGGCTACACCTTC. This translates into CASSRIQGANYGYTF.

J is TRBJ2-3 and V is TRBV20-1; TRBD2 matches at 10 bases. The germline gives CDR1 DFQATT, CDR2 SNEGSKA (reference sequence). This CDR3 region has 17 residues. V dropped 6 bases and J dropped 2; count of bases not matched to a gene: 14. The CDR3 loop reads CSATTSGAGGNTDTQYF. In DNA form, the CDR3 reads TGCAGTGCCACAACGAGCGGAGCGGGGGGGAACACAGATACGCAGTATTTT.

This clonotype has more than one count but fewer than ten. The chain recombines TRBV11-3 with TRBJ2-3, with a tentative D call TRBD2 (5 bases). The ends were cut back, 3 bases at V and 5 bases at J, with 9 bases in the middle. CDR3 size: 13 residues. The germline gives CDR1 SGHNT, CDR2 YENEEA. This chain's CDR3 is CASSFRTLDTQYF. As DNA, the CDR3 is TGTGCCAGCAGCTTCCGGACTTTAGATACGCAGTATTTT.

This clonotype was seen at least ten times. The rearrangement joins TRBV28 to TRBJ1-2; 7 nucleotides align to TRBD1. This CDR3 comprises 17 residues. The germline CDR1 and CDR2 sequences are MDHEN and SYDVKM. Trimming removed 3 bases from V and 5 bases from J; junction bases left unmatched: 15. DNA of the CDR3: TGTGCCAGCAGTTTTGGCGGAAAGGGGACAGCCCTTTATGGCTACACCTTC. It specifies CASSFGGKGTALYGYTF.

V usage is TRBV6-6 and J usage is TRBJ1-6; D is undetermined. CDR1 and CDR2 from the germline V gene are MNHNY and SVGAGI (reference sequence). V dropped 7 bases and J dropped 7 bases, with 8 bases sitting between them. CDR3 length: 12 amino acids. CDR3 amino acids: CASNSMNSPLHF. CDR3 nucleotides: TGTGCCAGCAATTCTATGAATTCACCCCTCCACTTT.

This clonotype has just a few counts. The chain is built from TRBV27 and TRBJ2-7; TRBD1 matches 7 bases. Germline-derived CDR1 and CDR2 are MNHEY and SMNVEV (reference sequence). The V gene end was trimmed by 6 bases and the J gene end by 3 bases; junction bases not matched to a gene: 17. The CDR3 runs 17 residues. In nucleotides, the CDR3 is TGTGCCAGCAGCCCCTCGCTGGGGGACAGAATAATCTACGAGCAGTACTTC. The encoded protein is CASSPSLGDRIIYEQYF.